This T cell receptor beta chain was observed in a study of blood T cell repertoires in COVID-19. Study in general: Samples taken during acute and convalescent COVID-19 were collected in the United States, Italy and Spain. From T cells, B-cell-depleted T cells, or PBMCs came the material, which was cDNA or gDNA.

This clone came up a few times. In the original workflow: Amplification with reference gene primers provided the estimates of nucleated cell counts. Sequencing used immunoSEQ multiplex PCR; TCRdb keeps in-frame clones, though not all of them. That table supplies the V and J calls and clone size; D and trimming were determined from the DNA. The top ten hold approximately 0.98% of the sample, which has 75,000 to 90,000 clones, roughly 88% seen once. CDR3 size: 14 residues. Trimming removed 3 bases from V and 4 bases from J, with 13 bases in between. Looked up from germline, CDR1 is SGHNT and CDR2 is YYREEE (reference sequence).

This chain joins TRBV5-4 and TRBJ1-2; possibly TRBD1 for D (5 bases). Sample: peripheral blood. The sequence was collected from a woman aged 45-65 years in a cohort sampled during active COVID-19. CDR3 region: CASSWGESVYGYTF. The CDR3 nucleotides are TGTGCCAGCAGCTGGGGGGAGTCCGTCTATGGCTACACCTTC. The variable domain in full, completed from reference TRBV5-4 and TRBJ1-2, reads ETGVTQSPTHLIKTRGQQVTLRCSSQSGHNTVSWYQQALGQGPQFIFQYYREEENGRGNFPPRFSGLQFPNYSSELNVNALELDDSALYLCASSWGESVYGYTFGSGTRLTVV.